The T cell receptor (beta chain) described here comes from a study of PD-1 blockade in classical Hodgkin lymphoma. The data were produced by immunoSEQ multiplex PCR, yet TCRdb's version contains in-frame clones alone and is incomplete. The table shows 10,000 to 15,000 clones, with 75% to 90% occurring only once. The CDR3 sequence is 15 residues long. The ends were cut back, 2 bases at V and 0 bases at J, with 8 bases in the middle. Germline loops: CDR1 MNHNS, CDR2 SASEGT. The patients all showed relapse after autologous stem cell transplantation, while their brentuximab vedotin exposure varied. Purification of CD4+ T cells from thawed PBMCs was achieved by magnetic negative selection. On this clone itself: What it binds is unknown.

Study-level findings and limits: Only CD4+ TCR diversity, not CD8+, had risen significantly by C4D1. Healthy donors reportedly exceeded newly diagnosed patients in baseline TCR diversity.

The chain carries TRBV6-1 and TRBJ2-1; no clear D. The material sequenced was CD4+ T cells from blood, taken at baseline. The receptor was derived from a human donor with classical Hodgkin lymphoma. This CDR3 reads CASSEWRSSYNEQFF. The CDR3 DNA sequence: TGTGCCAGCAGTGAATGGAGAAGCTCCTACAATGAGCAGTTCTTC.